This is a list of T cell receptor beta chains from one sample in a study of CXCR3-negative and CXCR3-positive naive CD8 T cells. No DNA is given; TCRdb re-called the 5' RACE reads and lists each CDR3 protein once. Its clone listing holds 75,000 to 95,000 distinct CDR3 sequences. Sequencing input: naive CXCR3- CD8+ T cells from blood. These receptor sequences come from a human donor in good health. Some clones in this sample may be carry-over from other donors' samples. CDR3s include the opening cysteine and the closing phenylalanine or tryptophan.

V gene,J gene,CDR3 protein
TRBV29-1,TRBJ2-1,CSVPSGGASEQFF
TRBV12-3/TRBV12-4,TRBJ2-5,CASSLGPSLGEETQYF
TRBV27,TRBJ2-5,CASSYGRAETQYF
TRBV29-1,TRBJ2-1,CSVDGLANEQFF
TRBV7-3,TRBJ2-3,CASRRTSGGLSTDTQYF
TRBV7-2,TRBJ2-3,CASSSSGIGDTDTQYF
TRBV28,TRBJ2-1,CASSLLAGGWNEQFF
TRBV11-2,TRBJ2-7,CASSLGGPTGYEQYF
TRBV6-5,TRBJ2-3,CASSYSKGTDTQYF
TRBV9,TRBJ2-7,CASSVDGTGTYEQYF
TRBV6-6,TRBJ2-1,CAGSYSTPGGEAYNEQFF
TRBV29-1,TRBJ2-3,CSVGAGELTDTQYF
TRBV29-1,TRBJ2-2,CSVFRPTGELFF
TRBV7-6,TRBJ1-1,CASSLGDGPNTEAFF
TRBV20-1,TRBJ2-7,CSARSGTDYEQYF
TRBV10-3,TRBJ2-1,CAISYGSSYNEQFF
TRBV30,TRBJ2-2,CAWSVAGVTTGELFF
TRBV20-1,TRBJ2-7,CSALRDRGPYEQYF
TRBV6-1,TRBJ1-1,CASSVWITGTANTEAFF
TRBV29-1,TRBJ1-2,CSVGGVGDGYTF
TRBV7-9,TRBJ1-1,CASSLVKGMATEAFF
TRBV6-6,TRBJ1-1,CASSFDRDEAFF
TRBV20-1,TRBJ2-5,CSARPPKEQETQYF
TRBV20-1,TRBJ2-5,CSAGTGRDQETQYF
TRBV7-8,TRBJ2-1,CANSLYTSEADNEQFF
TRBV6-2/TRBV6-3,TRBJ2-3,CASTGGASTDTQYF
TRBV20-1,TRBJ2-7,CSARPGARYEQYF
TRBV28,TRBJ1-5,CASSLLREDQPQHF
TRBV14,TRBJ2-7,CASSQEQGRYEQYF
TRBV6-1,TRBJ2-7,CASSEVTSSEQYF
TRBV15,TRBJ2-3,CATSRDSTGDTQYF
TRBV20-1,TRBJ2-1,CSARPRLLAGFDEQFF
TRBV20-1,TRBJ2-1,CSASLGPGGPGEQFF
TRBV2,TRBJ2-1,CASSEEGTARDEQFF
TRBV6-5,TRBJ2-2,CASSPTRQGRNTGELFF
TRBV3-1,TRBJ2-7,CASSQEGTADYEQYF
TRBV4-3,TRBJ2-7,CASSQTGGSYEQYF
TRBV14,TRBJ2-7,CASSQDYGTHISYEQYF
TRBV15,TRBJ1-1,CATSGYSHTEAFF
TRBV29-1,TRBJ2-2,CSVLEGTGELFF